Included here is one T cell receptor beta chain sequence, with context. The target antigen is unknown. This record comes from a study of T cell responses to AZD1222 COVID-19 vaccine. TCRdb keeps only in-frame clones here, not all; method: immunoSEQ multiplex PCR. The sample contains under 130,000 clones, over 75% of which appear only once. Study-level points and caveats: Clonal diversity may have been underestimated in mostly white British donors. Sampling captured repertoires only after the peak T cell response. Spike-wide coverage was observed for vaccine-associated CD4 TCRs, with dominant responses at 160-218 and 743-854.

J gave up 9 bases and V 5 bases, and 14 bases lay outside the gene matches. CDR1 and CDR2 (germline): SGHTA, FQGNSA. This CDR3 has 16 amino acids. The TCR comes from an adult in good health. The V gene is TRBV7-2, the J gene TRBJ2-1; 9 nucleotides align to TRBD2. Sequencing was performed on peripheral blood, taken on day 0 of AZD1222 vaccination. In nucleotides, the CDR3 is TGTGCCAGCAGCAAGACTAGCGGCCCAGAACGGGGTGAGCAGTTCTTC. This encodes CASSKTSGPERGEQFF.